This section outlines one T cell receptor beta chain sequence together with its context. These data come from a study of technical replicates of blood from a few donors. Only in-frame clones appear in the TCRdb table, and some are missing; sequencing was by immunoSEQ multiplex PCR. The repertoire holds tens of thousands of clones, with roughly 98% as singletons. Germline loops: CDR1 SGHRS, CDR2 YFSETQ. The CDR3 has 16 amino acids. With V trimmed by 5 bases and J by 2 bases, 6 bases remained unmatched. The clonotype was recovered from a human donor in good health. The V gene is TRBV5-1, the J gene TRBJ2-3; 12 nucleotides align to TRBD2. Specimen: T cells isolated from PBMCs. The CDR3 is CASSPGLAGPTDTQYF. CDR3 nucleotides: TGCGCCAGCAGTCCGGGACTAGCGGGTCCCACAGATACGCAGTATTTT.